These T cell receptor beta chains were read from a single sample in a study of tumor T cells in aggressive B-cell lymphoma. Libraries were prepared by immunoSEQ multiplex PCR; TCRdb keeps only in-frame clonotypes and omits some of them. The sample has 4,500 to 5,500 clones, roughly 90% seen once; the top ten hold 2.5% to 3%. Specimen: tumor tissue. The receptors shown here come from an adult with diffuse large B cell lymphoma. Both conserved end residues are part of each CDR3. The D gene is left open where the match is weak. Only part of the rows carry a size: once, few, many, or a class if the clone is expanded.

>NA|TRBJ2-2|TRBV27|NA
TGTGCCAGCAGTTTCACCCCGGACACCGGGGAGCTGTTTTTT
CASSFTPDTGELFF
>TRBD1|TRBJ1-2|TRBV5-1|NA
TGCGCCAGCAGCCTTACGGGACAGAGGTATGGCTACACCTTC
CASSLTGQRYGYTF
>NA|TRBJ2-7|TRBV2|NA
TGTGCCAGCAGTGAAGCGCTGGAGTCAGCGAGGGAAACCTACTACTACGAGCAGTACTTC
CASSEALESARETYYYEQYF
>NA|TRBJ2-7|TRBV27|NA
TGTGCCAGCAGTTTATTATTGGGGCCGTGGGACGAGCAGTACTTC
CASSLLLGPWDEQYF
>TRBD2|TRBJ2-2|TRBV10-1|once
TGCGCCACGAAAAGCGGGAGTGCCGGGGAGCTGTTTTTT
CATKSGSAGELFF
>NA|TRBJ1-1|TRBV19|NA
TGTGCCAGTAGTATCCTAATGAACACTGAAGCTTTCTTT
CASSILMNTEAFF
>TRBD1|TRBJ2-3|TRBV12-5|NA
TGTGCTAGTGGTATGACAGGGGCAGATACGCAGTATTTT
CASGMTGADTQYF
>TRBD1|TRBJ1-5|TRBV2|NA
TGTGCCAGCAGTACAGGGGGCGGCCAGCCCCAGCATTTT
CASSTGGGQPQHF
>NA|TRBJ2-2|TRBV5-5|NA
TGTGCCAGCAGCTTGGACCGGGACTCCGGGGAGCTGTTTTTT
CASSLDRDSGELFF
>NA|TRBJ2-7|TRBV11-2|NA
TGTGCCAGCAGCTTCTTTAGGGGCCCCTACGAGCAGTACTTC
CASSFFRGPYEQYF
>NA|TRBJ1-1|TRBV4-3|NA
TGCGCCAGCAGCTTCCGACAGAACACTGAAGCTTTCTTT
CASSFRQNTEAFF
>TRBD1|TRBJ2-2|TRBV6-1|NA
TGTGCCAGCAGTGAAATGCCGGGACAGATCAACACCGGGGAGCTGTTTTTT
CASSEMPGQINTGELFF
>TRBD2|TRBJ2-1|TRBV7-6|once
TGTGCCAGCAGCTTAGACCCTAGCGGGAGTGGTACTCAGTTCTTC
CASSLDPSGSGTQFF
>NA|TRBJ1-2|TRBV2|NA
TGTGCCAGCAGATCGGACAGTGCCAACTATGGCTACACCTTC
CASRSDSANYGYTF
>NA|TRBJ1-2|TRBV7-2|few
TGTGCCAGCAGCTTGCTAGCGGGAGCCTCTGGCTACACCTTC
CASSLLAGASGYTF
>TRBD2|TRBJ2-3|TRBV5-4|once
TGTGCCAGCAGCCAGAGACTAGCGGGAGGGCCGGGAGATACGCAGTATTTT
CASSQRLAGGPGDTQYF
>NA|TRBJ1-1|TRBV10-2|NA
TGCGCCAGCAGTACGGGACAAAGTGACACTGAAGCTTTCTTT
CASSTGQSDTEAFF
>TRBD1|TRBJ1-5|TRBV19|once
TGTGCCAGTAGTTATTCCAGGGGGAATCAGCCCCAGCATTTT
CASSYSRGNQPQHF
>TRBD1|TRBJ1-1|TRBV30|NA
TGTGCCTGGACCCGACAGGGGGCGCCTGCTTTCTTT
CAWTRQGAPAFF
>NA|TRBJ2-3|TRBV7-2|NA
TGTGCCAGCAGCTTAGAGGGGCGAGATACGCAGTATTTT
CASSLEGRDTQYF
>NA|TRBJ1-4|TRBV12-5|NA
TGTGCTAGTGGACCGCCGGGACATCGTAATGAAAAACTGTTTTTT
CASGPPGHRNEKLFF
>TRBD1|TRBJ2-1|TRBV7-9|NA
TGTGCCAGCACTCGACGGTGGGGGACAGGGTCGTTGAATGAGCAGTTCTTC
CASTRRWGTGSLNEQFF
>TRBD2|TRBJ2-1|TRBV7-2|NA
TGTGCCAGCAGCCTAACTAGCGACCCCTCCTACAATGAGCAGTTCTTC
CASSLTSDPSYNEQFF
>TRBD1|TRBJ1-4|TRBV2|NA
TGTGCCAGCAGTGATACCGGGACAGGGAATAGAAAACTGTTTTTT
CASSDTGTGNRKLFF
>NA|TRBJ2-2|TRBV5-1|NA
TGCGCCAGCGCGACAATCTGGTCCACCGGGGAGCTGTTTTTT
CASATIWSTGELFF
>TRBD2|TRBJ2-1|TRBV11-2|NA
TGTGCCAGCAGCTTAGTCGGGGGGGGTGATAATGAGCAGTTCTTC
CASSLVGGGDNEQFF
>TRBD1|TRBJ1-1|TRBV10-3|NA
TGTGCCATCAGGACGGACAGGGGGGAAACTGAAGCTTTCTTT
CAIRTDRGETEAFF
>NA|TRBJ2-1|TRBV5-4|NA
TGTGCCAGCAGCTTGGGACTAAACTACAATGAGCAGTTCTTC
CASSLGLNYNEQFF
>TRBD1|TRBJ1-5|TRBV7-6|NA
TGTGCCAGCAGTCAGGGGGCAGGACAGCCCCAGCATTTT
CASSQGAGQPQHF
>NA|TRBJ2-7|TRBV10-3|NA
TGTGCCACCCGAGGCCATTCCTACGAGCAGTACTTC
CATRGHSYEQYF
>NA|TRBJ1-1|TRBV6-4|NA
TGTGCCAGCAGTGTAGAAATGAACACTGAAGCTTTCTTT
CASSVEMNTEAFF
>NA|TRBJ2-1|TRBV10-3|few
TGTGCCATCAGTGATGGCGGAGACCAGTTCTTC
CAISDGGDQFF
>TRBD1|TRBJ1-1|TRBV18|NA
TGTGCCAGCTCATCTCAGGGGGCGCTTGGCACTGAAGCTTTCTTT
CASSSQGALGTEAFF
>NA|TRBJ2-7|TRBV6-1|NA
TGTGCCAGCAGTGACAGGGCCTACGAGCAGTACTTC
CASSDRAYEQYF
>NA|TRBJ1-2|TRBV5-1|NA
TGCGCCAGCAGCTTGGCCGCGGGGTCAGGCTATGGCTACACCTTC
CASSLAAGSGYGYTF
>NA|TRBJ1-6|TRBV5-4|NA
TGTGCCAGCCGGGGGGGCTATAATTCACCCCTCCACTTT
CASRGGYNSPLHF
>NA|TRBJ1-1|TRBV5-6|NA
TGTGCCAGCAGCTTGGCTGGTATGGGACACGTAAAAGCTTTCTTT
CASSLAGMGHVKAFF
>NA|TRBJ2-5|TRBV2|NA
TGTGCCAGCAGTGAAGCGCAGGTCGCCCAAGAGACCCAGTACTTC
CASSEAQVAQETQYF
>NA|TRBJ1-2|TRBV18|NA
TGTGCCAGCTCACTCCTAGAGAGGGGGAATTATGGCTACACCTTC
CASSLLERGNYGYTF
>TRBD1|TRBJ1-4|TRBV29-1|NA
TGCAGCGTTATAACAGGGGGCCCTGTGGGAAAACTGTTTTTT
CSVITGGPVGKLFF
>TRBD1|TRBJ1-1|TRBV5-1|NA
TGCGCCAGCAGCGGCAGGGGGTTGAACACTGAAGCTTTCTTT
CASSGRGLNTEAFF
>NA|TRBJ2-3|TRBV11-3|NA
TGTGCCAGCAGCTTAGGAGCAGATACGCAGTATTTT
CASSLGADTQYF
>TRBD2|TRBJ2-1|TRBV7-9|NA
TGTGCCAGCAGCTTAGGGACTAGTCTGTTCTTC
CASSLGTSLFF
>NA|TRBJ2-7|TRBV27|NA
TGTGCCAGCAGTTTCGCGGGGAGCGACGAGCAGTACTTC
CASSFAGSDEQYF
>NA|TRBJ2-6|TRBV21-1|NA
TGTGCCAGCAGTTTTAATTTAGCACAACAAAGTCGGGCCAACGTCCTGACTTTC
CASSFNLAQQSRANVLTF
>TRBD1|TRBJ1-1|TRBV6-5|NA
TGTGCCAGCAGTCCCAGGGGGGAGAACACTGAAGCTTTCTTT
CASSPRGENTEAFF
>NA|TRBJ2-7|TRBV14|NA
TGTGCCAGCAACACACAGGGATACATCTACGAGCAGTACTTC
CASNTQGYIYEQYF
>TRBD1|TRBJ2-3|TRBV19|NA
TGTGCCAGTAGCCCCGTAGGACAGGATTATTTTGGGGATACGCAGTATTTT
CASSPVGQDYFGDTQYF
>TRBD1|TRBJ2-7|TRBV28|NA
TGTGCCAGCAGCCAGACAGGGTCCCTCTCCTACGAGCAGTACTTC
CASSQTGSLSYEQYF